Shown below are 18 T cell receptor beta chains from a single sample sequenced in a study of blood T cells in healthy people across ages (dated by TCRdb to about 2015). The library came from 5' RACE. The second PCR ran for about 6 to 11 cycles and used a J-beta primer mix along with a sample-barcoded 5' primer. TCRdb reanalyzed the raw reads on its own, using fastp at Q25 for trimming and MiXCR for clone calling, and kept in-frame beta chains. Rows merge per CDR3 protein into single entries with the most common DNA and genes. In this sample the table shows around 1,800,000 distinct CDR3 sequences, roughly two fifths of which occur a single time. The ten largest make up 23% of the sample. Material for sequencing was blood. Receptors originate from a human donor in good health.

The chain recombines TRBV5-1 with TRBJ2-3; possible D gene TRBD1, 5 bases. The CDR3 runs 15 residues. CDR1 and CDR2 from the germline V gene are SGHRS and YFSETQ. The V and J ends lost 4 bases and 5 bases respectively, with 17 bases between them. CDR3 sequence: CASSPTRERGDTQYF. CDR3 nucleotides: TGCGCCAGCAGCCCTACCAGGGAAAGAGGAGATACGCAGTATTTT. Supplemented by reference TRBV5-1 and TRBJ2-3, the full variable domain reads KAGVTQTPRYLIKTRGQQVTLSCSPISGHRSVSWYQQTPGQGLQFLFEYFSETQRNKGNFPGRFSGRQFSNSRSEMNVSTLELGDSALYLCASSPTRERGDTQYFGPGTRLTVL.

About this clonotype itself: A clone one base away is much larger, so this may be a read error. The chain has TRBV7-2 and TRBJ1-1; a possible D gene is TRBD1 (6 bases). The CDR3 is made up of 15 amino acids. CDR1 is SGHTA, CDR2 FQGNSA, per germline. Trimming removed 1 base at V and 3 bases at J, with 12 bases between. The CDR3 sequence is CTSSLVGGPYTEAFF. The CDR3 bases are TGTACCAGCAGCTTAGTTGGGGGGCCATACACTGAAGCTTTCTTT.

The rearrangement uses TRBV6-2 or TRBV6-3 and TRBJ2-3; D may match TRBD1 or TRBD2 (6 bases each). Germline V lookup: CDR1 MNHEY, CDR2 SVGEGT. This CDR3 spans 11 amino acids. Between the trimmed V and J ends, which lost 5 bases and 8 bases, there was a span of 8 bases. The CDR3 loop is CASSRGATQYF. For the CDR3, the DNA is TGTGCCAGCAGTAGGGGGGCTACGCAGTATTTT.

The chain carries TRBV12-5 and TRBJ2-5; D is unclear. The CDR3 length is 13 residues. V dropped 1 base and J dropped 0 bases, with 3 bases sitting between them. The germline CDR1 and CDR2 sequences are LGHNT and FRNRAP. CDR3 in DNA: TGTGCTAGTGGTTTGGGCCACCAAGAGACCCAGTACTTC. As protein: CASGLGHQETQYF.

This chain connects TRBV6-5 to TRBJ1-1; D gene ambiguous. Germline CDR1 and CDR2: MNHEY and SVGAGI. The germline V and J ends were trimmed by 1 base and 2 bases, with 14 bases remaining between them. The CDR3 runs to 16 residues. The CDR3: CASSYWPQAINTEAFF. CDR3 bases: TGTGCCAGCAGTTACTGGCCGCAGGCGATCAACACTGAAGCTTTCTTT.

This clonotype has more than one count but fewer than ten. The CDR3 sequence: CASTTHRDSYGRGQFF. The CDR3 DNA sequence: TGTGCCAGCACTACCCATCGGGACAGCTATGGAAGAGGGCAGTTCTTC. This chain connects TRBV12-3 or TRBV12-4 to TRBJ2-1; 7 nucleotides line up with TRBD1. Trimming at V came to 7 bases and at J to 12 bases, leaving 21 bases not matched to a gene. CDR3 length equals 16 residues.

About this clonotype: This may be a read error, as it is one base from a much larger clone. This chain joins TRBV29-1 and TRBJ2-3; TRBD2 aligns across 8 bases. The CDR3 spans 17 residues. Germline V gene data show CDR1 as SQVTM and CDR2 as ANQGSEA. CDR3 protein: CSAEDRFGGASTDTQYF. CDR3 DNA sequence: TGCAGCGCTGAAGATCGATTCGGGGGGGCTAGCACAGATACGCAGTATTTT.

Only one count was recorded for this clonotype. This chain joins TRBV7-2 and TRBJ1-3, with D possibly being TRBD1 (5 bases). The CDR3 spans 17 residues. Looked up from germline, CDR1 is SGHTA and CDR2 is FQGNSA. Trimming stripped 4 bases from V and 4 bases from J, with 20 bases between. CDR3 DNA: TGTGCCAGCAGCTCTCACGCGCGAGGGGTGGCCGGAAACACCATATATTTT. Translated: CASSSHARGVAGNTIYF. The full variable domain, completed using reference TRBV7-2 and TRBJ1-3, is GAGVSQSPSNKVTEKGKDVELRCDPISGHTALYWYRQSLGQGLEFLIYFQGNSAPDKSGLPSDRFSAERTGGSVSTLTIQRTQQEDSAVYLCASSSHARGVAGNTIYFGEGSWLTVV.

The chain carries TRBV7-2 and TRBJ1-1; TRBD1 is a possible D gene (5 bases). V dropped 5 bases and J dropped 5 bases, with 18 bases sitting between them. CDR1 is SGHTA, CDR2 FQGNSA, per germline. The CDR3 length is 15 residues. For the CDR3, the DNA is TGTGCCAGCAGCCTTACCCAGGGATTTTATACTGAAGCTTTCTTT. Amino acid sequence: CASSLTQGFYTEAFF.

The chain's CDR3 is CASSVAVEAPGDNEQFF. For the CDR3, the DNA is TGTGCCAGCAGCGTAGCTGTGGAGGCACCGGGAGACAATGAGCAGTTCTTC. The chain is built from TRBV9 and TRBJ2-1; maybe TRBD2 (6 bases). The CDR3 loop spans 17 amino acids. The V gene lost 0 bases and the J gene lost 5 bases, with 18 bases spanning the gap. Germline assignment: CDR1 SGDLS and CDR2 YYNGEE. The complete variable domain, with remaining parts taken from reference TRBV9 and TRBJ2-1, reads DSGVTQTPKHLITATGQRVTLRCSPRSGDLSVYWYQQSLDQGLQFLIQYYNGEERAKGNILERFSAQQFPDLHSELNLSSLELGDSALYFCASSVAVEAPGDNEQFFGPGTRLTVL.

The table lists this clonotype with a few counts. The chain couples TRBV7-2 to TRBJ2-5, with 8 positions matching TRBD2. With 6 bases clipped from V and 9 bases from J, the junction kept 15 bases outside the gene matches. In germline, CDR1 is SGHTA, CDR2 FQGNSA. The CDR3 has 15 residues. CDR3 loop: CASSPVESGGRAQYF. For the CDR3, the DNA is TGTGCCAGCAGTCCCGTAGAAAGCGGGGGTAGAGCCCAGTACTTC. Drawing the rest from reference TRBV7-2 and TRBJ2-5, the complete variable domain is GAGVSQSPSNKVTEKGKDVELRCDPISGHTALYWYRQSLGQGLEFLIYFQGNSAPDKSGLPSDRFSAERTGGSVSTLTIQRTQQEDSAVYLCASSPVESGGRAQYFGPGTRLLVL.

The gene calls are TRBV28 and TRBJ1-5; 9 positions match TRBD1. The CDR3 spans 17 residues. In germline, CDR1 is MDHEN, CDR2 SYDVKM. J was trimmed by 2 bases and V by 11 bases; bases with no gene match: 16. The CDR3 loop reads CASPPTGGLEGNQPQHF. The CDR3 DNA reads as TGTGCCTCCCCACCAACAGGGGGCTTAGAGGGCAATCAGCCCCAGCATTTT.

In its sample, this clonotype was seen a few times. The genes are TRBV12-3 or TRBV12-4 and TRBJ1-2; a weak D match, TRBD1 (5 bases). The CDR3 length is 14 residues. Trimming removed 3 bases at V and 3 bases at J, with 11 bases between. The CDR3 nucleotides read TGTGCCAGCAGTTTGGGCAGGGCCTACTATGGCTACACCTTC. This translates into CASSLGRAYYGYTF.

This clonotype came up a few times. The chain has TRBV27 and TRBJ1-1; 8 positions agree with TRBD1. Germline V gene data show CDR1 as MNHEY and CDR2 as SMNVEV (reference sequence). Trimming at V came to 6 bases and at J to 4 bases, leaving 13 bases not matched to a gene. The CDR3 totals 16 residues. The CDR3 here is CASSPESTGVATEAFF. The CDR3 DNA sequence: TGTGCCAGCAGCCCAGAATCGACAGGGGTGGCCACTGAAGCTTTCTTT.

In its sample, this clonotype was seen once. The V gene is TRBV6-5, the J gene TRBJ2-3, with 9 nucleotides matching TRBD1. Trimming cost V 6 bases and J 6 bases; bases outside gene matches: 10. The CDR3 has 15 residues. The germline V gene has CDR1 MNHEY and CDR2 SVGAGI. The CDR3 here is CASSRNRGLFDTQYF. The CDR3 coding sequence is TGTGCCAGCAGCCGTAACAGGGGGCTATTTGATACGCAGTATTTT.

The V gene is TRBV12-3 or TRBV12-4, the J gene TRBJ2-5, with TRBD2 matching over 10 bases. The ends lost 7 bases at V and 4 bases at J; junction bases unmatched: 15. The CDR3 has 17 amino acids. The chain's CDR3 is CASTTGSGGASSETQYF. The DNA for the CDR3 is TGTGCCAGCACCACGGGGAGCGGGGGGGCATCGTCAGAGACCCAGTACTTC.

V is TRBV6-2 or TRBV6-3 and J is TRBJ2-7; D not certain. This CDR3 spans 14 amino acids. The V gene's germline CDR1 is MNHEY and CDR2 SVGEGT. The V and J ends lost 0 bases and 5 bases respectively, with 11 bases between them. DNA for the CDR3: TGTGCCAGCAGTTACTCAGGACCGACCCACGAGCAGTACTTC. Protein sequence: CASSYSGPTHEQYF.

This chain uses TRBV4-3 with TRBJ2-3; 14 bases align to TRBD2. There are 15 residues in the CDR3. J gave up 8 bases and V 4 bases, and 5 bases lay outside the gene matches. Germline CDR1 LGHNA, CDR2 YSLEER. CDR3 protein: CASSRTSGGPGTQYF. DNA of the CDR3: TGCGCCAGCAGCCGGACTAGCGGGGGGCCCGGTACGCAGTATTTT.